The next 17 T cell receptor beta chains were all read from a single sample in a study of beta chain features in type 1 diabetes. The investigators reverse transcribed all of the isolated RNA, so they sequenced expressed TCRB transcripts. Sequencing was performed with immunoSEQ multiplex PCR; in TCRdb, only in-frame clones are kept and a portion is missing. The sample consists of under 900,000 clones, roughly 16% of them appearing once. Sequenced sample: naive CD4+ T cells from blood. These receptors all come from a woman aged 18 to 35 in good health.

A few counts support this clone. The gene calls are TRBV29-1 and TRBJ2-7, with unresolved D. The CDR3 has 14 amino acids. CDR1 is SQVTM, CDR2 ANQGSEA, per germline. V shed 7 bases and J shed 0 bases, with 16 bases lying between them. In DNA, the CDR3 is TGCAGCGCAAAGTCCTGGACCGGCTCCTACGAGCAGTACTTC. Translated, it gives CSAKSWTGSYEQYF.

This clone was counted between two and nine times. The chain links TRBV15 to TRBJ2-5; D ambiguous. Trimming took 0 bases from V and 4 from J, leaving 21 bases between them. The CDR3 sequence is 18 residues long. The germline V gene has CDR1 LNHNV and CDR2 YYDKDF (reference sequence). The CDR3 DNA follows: TGTGCCACCAGCAGAGATCTGAGACTTAGATCTGGTGGAGAGACCCAGTACTTC. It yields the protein CATSRDLRLRSGGETQYF.

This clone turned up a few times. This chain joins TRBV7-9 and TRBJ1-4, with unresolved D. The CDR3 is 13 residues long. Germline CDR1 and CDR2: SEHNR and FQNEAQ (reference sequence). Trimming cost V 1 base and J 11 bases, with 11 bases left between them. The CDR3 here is CASSLEGSGKLFF. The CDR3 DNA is TGTGCCAGCAGCTTAGAAGGATCTGGGAAACTGTTTTTT. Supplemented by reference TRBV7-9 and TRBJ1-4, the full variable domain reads DTGVSQNPRHKITKRGQNVTFRCDPISEHNRLYWYRQTLGQGPEFLTYFQNEAQLEKSRLLSDRFSAERPKGSFSTLEIQRTEQGDSAMYLCASSLEGSGKLFFGSGTQLSVL.

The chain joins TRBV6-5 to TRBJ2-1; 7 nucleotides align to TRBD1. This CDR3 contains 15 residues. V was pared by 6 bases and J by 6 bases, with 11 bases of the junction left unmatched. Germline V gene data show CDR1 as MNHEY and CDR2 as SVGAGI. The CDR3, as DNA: TGTGCCAGCAGCCGACAGGGCGGCCCCGGCAATGAGCAGTTCTTC. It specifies CASSRQGGPGNEQFF.

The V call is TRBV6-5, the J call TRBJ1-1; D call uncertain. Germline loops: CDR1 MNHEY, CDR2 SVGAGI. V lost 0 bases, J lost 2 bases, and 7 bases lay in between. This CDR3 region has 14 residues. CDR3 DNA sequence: TGTGCCAGCAGTTACTCGGCCGTAAACACTGAAGCTTTCTTT. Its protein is CASSYSAVNTEAFF.

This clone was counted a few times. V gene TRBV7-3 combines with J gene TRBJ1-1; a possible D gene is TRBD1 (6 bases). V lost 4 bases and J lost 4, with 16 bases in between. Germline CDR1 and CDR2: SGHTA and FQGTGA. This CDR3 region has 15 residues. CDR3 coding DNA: TGTGCCAGCAGCTCCCAAACAGGGCCCGGCACTGAAGCTTTCTTT. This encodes CASSSQTGPGTEAFF.

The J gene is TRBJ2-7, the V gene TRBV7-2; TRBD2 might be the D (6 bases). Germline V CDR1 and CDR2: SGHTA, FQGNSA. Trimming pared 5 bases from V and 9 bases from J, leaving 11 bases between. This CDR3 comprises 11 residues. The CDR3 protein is CASSTTGGQYF. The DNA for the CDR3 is TGTGCCAGCAGCACCACCGGGGGGCAGTACTTC. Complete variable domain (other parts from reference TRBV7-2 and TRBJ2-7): GAGVSQSPSNKVTEKGKDVELRCDPISGHTALYWYRQSLGQGLEFLIYFQGNSAPDKSGLPSDRFSAERTGGSVSTLTIQRTQQEDSAVYLCASSTTGGQYFGPGTRLTVT.

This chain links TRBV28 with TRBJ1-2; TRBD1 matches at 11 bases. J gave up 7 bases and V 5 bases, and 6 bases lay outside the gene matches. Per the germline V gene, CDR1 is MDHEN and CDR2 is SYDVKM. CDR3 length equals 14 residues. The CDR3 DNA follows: TGTGCCAGCAGTCAAACGGACAGGGGGCTTGGCTACACCTTC. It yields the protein CASSQTDRGLGYTF.

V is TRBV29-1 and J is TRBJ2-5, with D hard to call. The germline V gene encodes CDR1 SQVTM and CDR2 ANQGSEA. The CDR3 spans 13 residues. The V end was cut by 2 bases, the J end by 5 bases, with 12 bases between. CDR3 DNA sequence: TGCAGCGTTGAACCCGGCCAAGCGGAGACCCAGTACTTC. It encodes CSVEPGQAETQYF. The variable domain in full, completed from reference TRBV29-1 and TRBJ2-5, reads SAVISQKPSRDICQRGTSLTIQCQVDSQVTMMFWYRQQPGQSLTLIATANQGSEATYESGFVIDKFPISRPNLTFSTLTVSNMSPEDSSIYLCSVEPGQAETQYFGPGTRLLVL.

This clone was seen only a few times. The CDR3 DNA is TGTGCCATCGGGACTAAGGGGGACAGGGCCAGTACCGAGCAGTTCTTC. Translated: CAIGTKGDRASTEQFF. The chain recombines TRBV10-3 with TRBJ2-1; 9 positions agree with TRBD1. V shed 8 bases, J shed 10 bases, and the junction held 18 bases outside the gene matches. CDR3 length: 16 amino acids. Germline V CDR1 and CDR2: ENHRY, SYGVKD.

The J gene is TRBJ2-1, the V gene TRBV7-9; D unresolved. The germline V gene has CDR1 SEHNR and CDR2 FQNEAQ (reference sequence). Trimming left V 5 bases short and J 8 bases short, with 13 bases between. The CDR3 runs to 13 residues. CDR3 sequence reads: CASSSTARHEQFF. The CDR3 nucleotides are TGTGCCAGCAGCAGCACTGCGCGCCATGAGCAGTTCTTC.

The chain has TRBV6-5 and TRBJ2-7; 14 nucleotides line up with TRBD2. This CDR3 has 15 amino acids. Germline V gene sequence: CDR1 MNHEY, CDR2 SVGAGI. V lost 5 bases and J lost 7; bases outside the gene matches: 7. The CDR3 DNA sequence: TGTGCCAGCAGTCGACTAGCGGGAGGGCCCAGGGAGCAGTACTTC. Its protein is CASSRLAGGPREQYF.

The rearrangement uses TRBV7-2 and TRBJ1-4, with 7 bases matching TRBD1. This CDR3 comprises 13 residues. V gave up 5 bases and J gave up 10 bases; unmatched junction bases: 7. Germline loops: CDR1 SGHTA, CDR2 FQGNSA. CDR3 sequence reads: CASSRTGLGKLFF. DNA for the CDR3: TGTGCCAGCAGCAGGACAGGATTGGGAAAACTGTTTTTT.

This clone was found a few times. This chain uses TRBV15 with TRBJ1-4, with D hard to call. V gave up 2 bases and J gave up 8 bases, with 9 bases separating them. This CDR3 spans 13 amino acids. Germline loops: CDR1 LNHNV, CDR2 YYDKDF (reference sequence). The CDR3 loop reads CATSRLQGEKLFF. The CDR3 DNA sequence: TGTGCCACCAGCAGACTACAAGGCGAAAAACTGTTTTTT.

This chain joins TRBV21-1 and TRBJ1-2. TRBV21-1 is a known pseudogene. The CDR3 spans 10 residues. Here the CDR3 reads CASTDRRYTF. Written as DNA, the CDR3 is TGTGCCAGCACGGACCGCCGCTACACCTTC.

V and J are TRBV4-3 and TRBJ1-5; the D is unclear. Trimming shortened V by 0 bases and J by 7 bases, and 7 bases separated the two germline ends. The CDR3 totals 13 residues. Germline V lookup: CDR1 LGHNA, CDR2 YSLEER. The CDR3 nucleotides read TGCGCCAGCAGCCAAGAGCTAACCCAGCCCCAGCATTTT. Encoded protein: CASSQELTQPQHF.

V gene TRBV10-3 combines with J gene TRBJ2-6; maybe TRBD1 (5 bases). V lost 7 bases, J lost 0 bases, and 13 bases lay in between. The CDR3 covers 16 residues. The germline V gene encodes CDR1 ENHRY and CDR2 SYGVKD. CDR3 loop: CAITSGHLSGANVLTF. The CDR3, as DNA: TGTGCCATCACTTCCGGACATCTCTCTGGGGCCAACGTCCTGACTTTC.